The subject of this entry is one T cell receptor beta chain. No antigen is known for it. There are no base qualities to consult, and no much larger clone falls within one base. This entry belongs to a study of T-cell reconstitution after alpha-beta-depleted transplantation in children (dated by TCRdb to the mid-2010s). With respect to the entire study: The study quantitatively tracked T-cell immune reconstitution after TCRalphabeta/CD19-depleted allogeneic hematopoietic cell transplantation in children using TCR repertoire profiling.

Libraries came from PCR. The sequencer was an Illumina HiSeq 2500. To normalize quantification of the TCRbeta repertoire, the TCR libraries were built with molecular barcoding that relied on unique molecular identifiers. Starting from the raw public reads, TCRdb applied fastp trimming at Q25, assembled clones with MiXCR and retained in-frame beta chains. Each record represents a unique CDR3 protein, reported with the most common genes and DNA among its rows. The table for this sample lists approximately 800,000 distinct CDR3 sequences; approximately 15% of them were counted only once. The ten largest make up approximately 5% of the sample. Overall study results and their limits: In some patients, high TCRbeta diversity at day 60 was attributed to recipient T cells and intrathymic progenitors that had survived conditioning. The frequencies of hyperexpanded clones fell over the following months, and after one year, T-cell counts and TCRbeta diversity were mostly attributed to newly produced T cells. Apparently early alphabetaT-cell count recovery about two months after transplant reportedly relied on only several hundred rapidly expanded clones derived from non-depleted graft cells.

The treatment or condition label corresponds to: allogeneic hematopoietic cell transplantation with graft depleted of TCRalphabeta T cells and CD19 B cells. Transplant recipients were children who received TCRalphabeta/CD19-depleted allogeneic hematopoietic cell grafts. The germline V gene encodes CDR1 SNHLY and CDR2 FYNNEI. At the junction V is shortened by 6 bases and J by 2 bases; bases outside the gene matches: 12. From the cysteine up to the phenylalanine, the CDR3 has a length of 18 residues. The CDR3 DNA has 54 bases and is translated from base 1. This clonotype was sampled from a male patient under 18 who had a stem cell transplant for acute lymphoblastic leukemia, so the T cells may come from the graft donor. The input for sequencing was PBMCs, mostly from graft donor cells, taken 360 days after TCRalphabeta/CD19-depleted stem cell transplant. The chain was built from TRBV2 and TRBJ2-2; TRBD1 matches 10 bases in the middle. Here is the DNA: TGTGCCAGCAGGGTGAGACAGGGGGCACTTAGTAACACCGGGGAGCTGTTTTTT. It specifies CASRVRQGALSNTGELFF. The CDR3, completed at both ends by the reference TRBV2 and TRBJ2-2 genes, gives the full variable domain EPEVTQTPSHQVTQMGQEVILRCVPISNHLYFYWYRQILGQKVEFLVSFYNNEISEKSEIFDDQFSVERPDGSNFTLKIRSTKLEDSAMYFCASRVRQGALSNTGELFFGEGSRLTVL.